This T cell receptor (beta chain) was identified in a study of regulatory T cells in long-lasting Graves disease. Findings of the study overall: Among samples with persistent disease, TRBV28, TRBJ1-2 and TRBJ2-5 were favored. Those with persistent Graves' had less TCR diversity than newly diagnosed patients.

Combining iRepertoire HTBI primers with Arm-PCR of CDR3 regions, the authors built TCR beta libraries. TCRdb itself ran the multiplex PCR reads through MiXCR, one entry per CDR3 protein. The sample consists of a few hundred thousand distinct CDR3 sequences, approximately 18% of them appearing once. The ends lost 5 bases at V and 4 bases at J; junction bases unmatched: 9. Germline V lookup: CDR1 MNHNS, CDR2 SASEGT. The CDR3 is 15 residues long. Time point: newly diagnosed GD, antithyroid drugs for less than 3 months. From RNA extracted from PBMCs, the TCR library was made. In this sample, this clonotype turned up many times. Its antigen is as yet unknown. These data were also reused for a study on T cells in Graves' hyperthyroidism and ophthalmopathy. That study adds: The patients, who ranged from 18 to 65 in age, presented with newly diagnosed hyperthyroidism lasting under 2 months. Most thyroid clonotypes with frequency above 0.001 were detected in blood.

This specimen consisted of peripheral blood mononuclear cells (PBMCs), obtained at new diagnosis, from a patient treated with antithyroid drugs. The sequence was collected from a woman under 40 with Graves disease. This rearrangement joins TRBV6-1 to TRBJ1-2; 8 nucleotides line up with TRBD1. The CDR3 DNA is TGTGCCAGCAGTAAGGACAGGGTCCAAATCTATGGCTACACCTTC. It translates to CASSKDRVQIYGYTF.